The 32 T cell receptor beta chains presented below share a single source sample, sequenced in a study of T cells after somatic rescue of genetic block. The table came from immunoSEQ multiplex PCR; TCRdb's copy has only in-frame clones and leaves some out. The sample holds around 100,000 clones, about 89% seen once. The sequenced sample was peripheral blood mononuclear cells (PBMCs). The receptors originated from a young woman.

The chain joins TRBV6-5 to TRBJ2-3, with D unresolved. Trimming left V 0 bases short and J 6 bases short, with 1 base between. The CDR3 is 11 residues long. The germline V gene encodes CDR1 MNHEY and CDR2 SVGAGI. CDR3 loop: CASSYSDTQYF. The CDR3, as DNA: TGTGCCAGCAGTTACTCGGATACGCAGTATTTT.

The chain is built from TRBV9 and TRBJ1-3; D remains ambiguous. This CDR3 has 15 residues. Germline V gives CDR1 SGDLS, CDR2 YYNGEE. V lost 4 bases, J lost 1 base, and 12 bases lay in between. CDR3 residues: CASSLPFPSGNTIYF. The CDR3 DNA sequence: TGTGCCAGCAGCCTTCCTTTCCCTTCTGGAAACACCATATATTTT.

V is TRBV5-1 and J is TRBJ2-5, with no clear D. The CDR3 runs to 14 residues. Germline assignment: CDR1 SGHRS and CDR2 YFSETQ. Trimming removed 3 bases from V and 1 base from J, with 10 bases in between. DNA of the CDR3: TGCGCCAGCAGCTGGACGGGCGGCCAAGAGACCCAGTACTTC. Its protein product is CASSWTGGQETQYF.

The chain is built from TRBV7-2 and TRBJ2-7; 9 nucleotides align to TRBD1. CDR3 length equals 15 residues. Germline trimming cut 5 bases from V and 5 bases from J; bases unmatched to any gene: 10. The germline CDR1 and CDR2 sequences are SGHTA and FQGNSA. The chain's CDR3 is CASSSRIGTGHEQYF. The CDR3 region has the DNA TGTGCCAGCAGCAGTAGGATCGGGACAGGGCACGAGCAGTACTTC.

The rearrangement links TRBV5-1 to TRBJ2-3; 7 nucleotides line up with TRBD1. The CDR3 runs 17 residues. Germline trimming cut 1 base from V and 4 bases from J; bases unmatched to any gene: 12. Germline assignment: CDR1 SGHRS and CDR2 YFSETQ. The CDR3 bases are TGCGCCAGCAGCTTGCCCGCTTTAGGGGGCAGGGCAGATACGCAGTATTTT. It yields the protein CASSLPALGGRADTQYF.

V usage is TRBV5-1 and J usage is TRBJ2-3; D uncertain. V lost 0 bases and J lost 6, with 8 bases in between. This CDR3 has 13 residues. Germline values: CDR1 SGHRS, CDR2 YFSETQ. CDR3 sequence: CASSLDGYDTQYF. The CDR3 DNA follows: TGCGCCAGCAGCTTGGACGGTTACGATACGCAGTATTTT.

The rearrangement links TRBV6-5 to TRBJ2-5; D might be TRBD2 (5 bases). V was shortened by 5 bases and J by 4 bases, with 17 bases between the two germline ends. Per germline, CDR1 MNHEY and CDR2 SVGAGI. The length of the CDR3 is 15 residues. The DNA for the CDR3 is TGTGCCAGCAGTCGTACTGGGCTAGGGAGAGAGACCCAGTACTTC. It encodes CASSRTGLGRETQYF.

This clone was counted once. The chain is built from TRBV15 and TRBJ1-2; TRBD1 matches at 10 bases. V dropped 4 bases and J dropped 2; count of bases not matched to a gene: 4. This CDR3 contains 15 residues. The germline V gene has CDR1 LNHNV and CDR2 YYDKDF (reference sequence). CDR3 DNA: TGTGCCACCAGCACCGACAGGGGGCGGAACTATGGCTACACCTTC. Amino acids: CATSTDRGRNYGYTF.

The DNA of the CDR3 is TGTGCCAGCAGCGTAGCGGGCAGGGAGAGAACAGATACGCAGTATTTT. It is translated as CASSVAGRERTDTQYF. The V gene is TRBV9, the J gene TRBJ2-3; either TRBD1 or TRBD2 may supply D (5 bases each). Trimming stripped 0 bases from V and 3 bases from J, with 14 bases between. The V gene's germline CDR1 is SGDLS and CDR2 YYNGEE. The CDR3 extends over 16 amino acids.

This chain uses TRBV23-1 with TRBJ1-5; D unresolved. TRBV23-1 is noted as an ORF with a role that remains uncertain. The CDR3 runs 15 residues. The V gene lost 10 bases and the J gene lost 5 bases, with 21 bases spanning the gap. The CDR3 protein is CATPCELWWDQPQHF. CDR3 sequence (DNA): TGCGCCACCCCTTGTGAGTTGTGGTGGGATCAGCCCCAGCATTTT.

The chain combines TRBV30 with TRBJ1-4, with TRBD1 matching over 9 bases. The J segment lost 8 bases and the V segment lost 6 bases, leaving 13 bases of the junction unmatched. In germline, CDR1 is GTSNPN, CDR2 SVGIG (reference sequence). The length of the CDR3 is 15 residues. CDR3 protein: CACRTSGQGYEKLFF. CDR3 DNA sequence: TGTGCCTGCCGAACCTCGGGACAGGGTTACGAAAAACTGTTTTTT.

This chain uses TRBV5-4 with TRBJ2-3; possible D gene TRBD1, 5 bases. The germline gives CDR1 SGHNT, CDR2 YYREEE (reference sequence). This CDR3 contains 14 residues. Trimming pared 4 bases from V and 0 bases from J, leaving 9 bases between. CDR3 amino acids: CASSIRQSTDTQYF. Here the CDR3 DNA reads TGTGCCAGCAGCATAAGACAGAGCACAGATACGCAGTATTTT.

The CDR3 sequence: CASSSSISTNEKLFF. The CDR3 DNA sequence: TGTGCCAGCAGTTCCAGTATTTCAACTAATGAAAAACTGTTTTTT. V gene TRBV2 combines with J gene TRBJ1-4; unclear D gene. CDR1 is SNHLY and CDR2 is FYNNEI in the germline V gene. CDR3 length: 15 residues. Trimming took 5 bases from V and 0 from J, leaving 10 bases between them.

This clone turned up a few times. The chain has TRBV28 and TRBJ1-1; maybe TRBD1 (5 bases). The CDR3 sequence is 18 residues long. Trimming pared 4 bases from V and 2 bases from J, leaving 23 bases between. CDR1 is MDHEN and CDR2 is SYDVKM in the germline V gene. The CDR3 here is CASSSRIRRGEVNTEAFF. The DNA of the CDR3 is TGTGCCAGCAGTTCCCGAATACGGAGGGGCGAGGTAAACACTGAAGCTTTCTTT.

This chain uses TRBV18 with TRBJ2-5; possibly TRBD1 or TRBD2 for D (6 bases each). Germline loops: CDR1 KGHSH, CDR2 LQKENI. The CDR3 covers 13 residues. Trimming pared 4 bases from V and 9 bases from J, leaving 15 bases between. The CDR3: CASSREGGSAQYF. The CDR3 coding sequence is TGTGCCAGCTCACGTGAAGGGGGGTCAGCCCAGTACTTC.

This clone was seen more than once but under ten times. The chain has TRBV5-3 and TRBJ1-1; TRBD1 matches at 9 bases. TRBV5-3 is an ORF, and what it does is uncertain. The V and J ends lost 5 bases and 1 base, in that order; junction bases with no gene match: 3. The CDR3 sequence is 14 residues long. The CDR3 nucleotides read TGTGCCAGAAGTCTGGGACAGGGGAACACTGAAGCTTTCTTT. It encodes CARSLGQGNTEAFF.

The rearrangement links TRBV5-4 to TRBJ1-2, with unresolved D. CDR3 size: 15 residues. Germline-derived CDR1 and CDR2 are SGHNT and YYREEE (reference sequence). Trimming took 3 bases from V and 5 from J, leaving 17 bases between them. The CDR3 DNA reads as TGTGCCAGCAGCTATTCCGGGATAGGACCGTATGGCTACACCTTC. Protein product: CASSYSGIGPYGYTF.

This chain connects TRBV6-6 to TRBJ1-3; D possibly corresponds to TRBD1 (6 bases). Germline V gene sequence: CDR1 MNHNY, CDR2 SVGAGI (reference sequence). The V and J ends lost 7 bases and 0 bases respectively, with 13 bases between them. The CDR3 totals 15 residues. CDR3: CASTSTGTSGNTIYF. In nucleotides, the CDR3 is TGTGCCAGCACCTCAACAGGGACCTCTGGAAACACCATATATTTT.

The chain recombines TRBV5-1 with TRBJ1-2; tentatively, D is TRBD1 (5 bases). Germline V gives CDR1 SGHRS, CDR2 YFSETQ. The CDR3 runs 14 residues. V lost 3 bases to trimming and J lost 0 bases, with 9 bases between them. The CDR3 nucleotides are TGCGCCAGCAGCTCCGGGACCCCTAACTATGGCTACACCTTC. Its protein is CASSSGTPNYGYTF.

The genes are TRBV14 and TRBJ1-4, with no clear D. The CDR3 runs 20 residues. Trimming stripped 4 bases from V and 4 bases from J, with 28 bases between. Germline CDR1 reads SGHDN; CDR2 reads FVKESK. In nucleotides, the CDR3 is TGTGCCAGCAGCCCCCAAGATAGGTGGATCGCGGGAGCCGTTAATGAAAAACTGTTTTTT. It is translated as CASSPQDRWIAGAVNEKLFF. Combining the CDR3 with reference TRBV14 and TRBJ1-4 gives the whole variable domain EAGVTQFPSHSVIEKGQTVTLRCDPISGHDNLYWYRRVMGKEIKFLLHFVKESKQDESGMPNNRFLAERTGGTYSTLKVQPAELEDSGVYFCASSPQDRWIAGAVNEKLFFGSGTQLSVL.

This clone was detected once. The chain employs TRBV30 and TRBJ1-3; D call uncertain. With 1 base removed from V and 0 bases from J, the gap between germline ends came to 4 bases. From germline, CDR1 is GTSNPN and CDR2 SVGIG (reference sequence). There are 13 residues in the CDR3. In nucleotides, the CDR3 is TGTGCCTGGAGTGGTGGCTCTGGAAACACCATATATTTT. Residues: CAWSGGSGNTIYF.

The chain uses TRBV19 and TRBJ1-6, with 9 bases aligning to TRBD1. The J segment lost 7 bases and the V segment lost 5 bases, leaving 6 bases of the junction unmatched. The germline V gene has CDR1 LNHDA and CDR2 SQIVND (reference sequence). This CDR3 is 15 amino acids long. The CDR3 sequence is CASSQQGAKNSPLHF. CDR3 nucleotides: TGTGCCAGTAGTCAACAGGGGGCGAAGAATTCACCCCTCCACTTT.

This clone showed up just once. V is TRBV7-7 and J is TRBJ2-6; D call uncertain. Trimming stripped 6 bases from V and 5 bases from J, with 14 bases between. Germline V CDR1 and CDR2: SSHAT, FNYEAQ (reference sequence). This CDR3 is built from 15 residues. The CDR3 DNA is TGTGCCAGCAGAGTGCCACAAAGTCGGGCCAACGTCCTGACTTTC. Translated, it gives CASRVPQSRANVLTF.

The chain is built from TRBV19 and TRBJ2-3, with D perhaps matching TRBD2 (5 bases). Trimming removed 8 bases at V and 14 bases at J, with 26 bases between. This CDR3 has 14 amino acids. The germline V gene has CDR1 LNHDA and CDR2 SQIVND (reference sequence). In DNA, the CDR3 is TGTGCCAGTCTTGAGCAGCGGTGGAGTCCGAGGTGGTATTTT. Protein product: CASLEQRWSPRWYF. Based on the CDR3 plus reference TRBV19 and TRBJ2-3, the full variable domain is DGGITQSPKYLFRKEGQNVTLSCEQNLNHDAMYWYRQDPGQGLRLIYYSQIVNDFQKGDIAEGYSVSREKKESFPLTVTSAQKNPTAFYLCASLEQRWSPRWYFGPGTRLTVL.

The chain combines TRBV4-1 with TRBJ2-3; TRBD2 matches at 9 bases. Trimming took 3 bases from V and 1 from J; bases not matched to a gene: 5. Germline V gene lookup returns CDR1 MGHRA and CDR2 YSYEKL. The CDR3 is made up of 16 amino acids. CDR3 protein: CASSQRTSAGTDTQYF. The CDR3 DNA reads as TGCGCCAGCAGCCAGAGGACTAGCGCGGGCACAGATACGCAGTATTTT.

The CDR3 loop is CASSLYRLNEKLFF. The CDR3 nucleotides are TGTGCCAGCTCACTATACAGGCTGAACGAAAAACTGTTTTTT. The chain has TRBV18 and TRBJ1-4, with D perhaps matching TRBD1 (5 bases). CDR1 is KGHSH and CDR2 is LQKENI in the germline V gene. The germline V and J ends were trimmed by 4 bases and 8 bases, with 14 bases remaining between them. The CDR3 contains 14 residues.

The chain uses TRBV7-2 and TRBJ1-6; D is uncertain. Trimming stripped 0 bases from V and 5 bases from J, with 11 bases between. The CDR3 extends over 16 amino acids. The germline CDR1 and CDR2 sequences are SGHTA and FQGNSA. The CDR3 loop is CASSLALGENNSPLHF. The DNA of the CDR3 is TGTGCCAGCAGCTTAGCGCTTGGGGAAAATAATTCACCCCTCCACTTT.

The chain has TRBV7-9 and TRBJ1-2; D may be TRBD1 (6 bases). This CDR3 is 13 amino acids long. V lost 4 bases and J lost 6, with 12 bases in between. Germline assignment: CDR1 SEHNR and CDR2 FQNEAQ (reference sequence). CDR3 DNA sequence: TGTGCCAGCAGCTGGACAGCCGCAGATGGCTACACCTTC. As protein: CASSWTAADGYTF.

The rearrangement joins TRBV5-5 to TRBJ2-7; D is uncertain. CDR3 length equals 12 residues. The germline CDR1 and CDR2 sequences are SGHKS and YYEKEE (reference sequence). V lost 1 base and J lost 6, with 8 bases in between. CDR3 sequence: CASSLQFSEQYF. CDR3 nucleotides: TGTGCCAGCAGCTTGCAGTTCAGCGAGCAGTACTTC.

The chain is built from TRBV15 and TRBJ2-6; D uncertain. Germline V gene data show CDR1 as LNHNV and CDR2 as YYDKDF (reference sequence). Trimming cost V 2 bases and J 0 bases, with 5 bases left between them. CDR3 length equals 15 residues. CDR3 amino acids: CATSRSSSGANVLTF. The CDR3 coding sequence is TGTGCCACCAGCAGAAGTTCCTCTGGGGCCAACGTCCTGACTTTC.

J is TRBJ1-4 and V is TRBV19, with 9 nucleotides matching TRBD1. V dropped 10 bases and J dropped 13; count of bases not matched to a gene: 7. CDR1 LNHDA and CDR2 SQIVND come from the germline V gene (reference sequence). The CDR3 is 11 amino acids. CDR3 nucleotides: TGTGCCACCCGGGACAGGGAGGGACTGTTTTTT. This sequence encodes CATRDREGLFF.

The V gene is TRBV7-8, the J gene TRBJ1-1; D not resolved. Between the trimmed V and J ends, which lost 3 bases and 7 bases, there was a span of 9 bases. Looked up from germline, CDR1 is SGHVS and CDR2 is FQNEAQ. CDR3 length: 12 amino acids. The DNA for the CDR3 is TGTGCCAGCAGCTTTTCCTCGGGTGAAGCTTTCTTT. It translates to CASSFSSGEAFF.